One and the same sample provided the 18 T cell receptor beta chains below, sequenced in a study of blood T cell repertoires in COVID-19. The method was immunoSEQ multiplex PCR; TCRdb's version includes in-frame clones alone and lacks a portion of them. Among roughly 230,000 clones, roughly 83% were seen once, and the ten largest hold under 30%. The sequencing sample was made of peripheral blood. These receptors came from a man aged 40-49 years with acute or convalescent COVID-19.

Here the CDR3 reads CAWGPDRGGGYTF. The CDR3 nucleotides read TGTGCCTGGGGCCCCGACAGGGGGGGAGGCTACACCTTC. The chain is built from TRBV30 and TRBJ1-2; the match to TRBD1 covers 9 bases. The V and J ends lost 5 bases and 8 bases, in that order; junction bases with no gene match: 9. CDR1 GTSNPN and CDR2 SVGIG come from the germline V gene (reference sequence). The CDR3 spans 13 residues.

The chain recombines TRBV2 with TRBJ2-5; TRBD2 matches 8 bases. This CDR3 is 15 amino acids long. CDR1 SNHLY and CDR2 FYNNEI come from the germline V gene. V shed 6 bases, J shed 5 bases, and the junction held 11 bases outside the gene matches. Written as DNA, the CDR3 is TGTGCCAGCAGGTCACGGGAGGGGTGGTTGGAGACCCAGTACTTC. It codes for CASRSREGWLETQYF.

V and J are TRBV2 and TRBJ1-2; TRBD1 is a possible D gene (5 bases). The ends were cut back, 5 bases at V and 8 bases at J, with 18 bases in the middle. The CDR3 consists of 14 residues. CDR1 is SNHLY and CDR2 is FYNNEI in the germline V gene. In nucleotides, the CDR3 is TGTGCCAGCAGTAGACTGACAGACCTCGGAGGCTACACCTTC. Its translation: CASSRLTDLGGYTF. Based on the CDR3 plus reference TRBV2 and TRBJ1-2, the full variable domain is EPEVTQTPSHQVTQMGQEVILRCVPISNHLYFYWYRQILGQKVEFLVSFYNNEISEKSEIFDDQFSVERPDGSNFTLKIRSTKLEDSAMYFCASSRLTDLGGYTFGSGTRLTVV.

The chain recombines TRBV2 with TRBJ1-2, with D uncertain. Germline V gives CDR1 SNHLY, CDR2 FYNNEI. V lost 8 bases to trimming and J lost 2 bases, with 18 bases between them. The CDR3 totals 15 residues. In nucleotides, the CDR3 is TGTGCCAGCGCTGAAATACAGAACCACAACTATGGCTACACCTTC. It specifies CASAEIQNHNYGYTF.

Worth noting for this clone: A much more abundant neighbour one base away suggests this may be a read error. CDR3 sequence (DNA): TGTGCCAGCAGCCCCGACAGGAGCAATCAGCCCCAGCATTTT. Protein: CASSPDRSNQPQHF. The rearrangement joins TRBV28 to TRBJ1-5; D may be TRBD1 (6 bases). CDR3 length: 14 amino acids. V was shortened by 6 bases and J by 1 base, with 10 bases between the two germline ends. Germline CDR1 reads MDHEN; CDR2 reads SYDVKM.

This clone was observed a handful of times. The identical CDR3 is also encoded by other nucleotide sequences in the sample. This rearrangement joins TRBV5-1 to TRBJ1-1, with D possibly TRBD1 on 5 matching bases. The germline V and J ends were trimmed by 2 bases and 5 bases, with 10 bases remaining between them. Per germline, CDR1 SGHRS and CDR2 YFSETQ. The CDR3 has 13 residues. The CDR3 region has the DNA TGCGCCAGCAGCTTCGGGTCAGGGACTGAAGCTTTCTTT. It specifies CASSFGSGTEAFF. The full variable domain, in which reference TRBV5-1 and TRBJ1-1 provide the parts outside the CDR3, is KAGVTQTPRYLIKTRGQQVTLSCSPISGHRSVSWYQQTPGQGLQFLFEYFSETQRNKGNFPGRFSGRQFSNSRSEMNVSTLELGDSALYLCASSFGSGTEAFFGQGTRLTVV.

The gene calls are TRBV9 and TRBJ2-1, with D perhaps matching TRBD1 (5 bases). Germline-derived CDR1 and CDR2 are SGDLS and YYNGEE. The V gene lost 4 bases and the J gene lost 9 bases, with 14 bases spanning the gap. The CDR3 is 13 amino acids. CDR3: CASSFNLRGEQFF. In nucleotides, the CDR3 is TGTGCCAGCAGCTTCAACCTAAGGGGTGAGCAGTTCTTC.

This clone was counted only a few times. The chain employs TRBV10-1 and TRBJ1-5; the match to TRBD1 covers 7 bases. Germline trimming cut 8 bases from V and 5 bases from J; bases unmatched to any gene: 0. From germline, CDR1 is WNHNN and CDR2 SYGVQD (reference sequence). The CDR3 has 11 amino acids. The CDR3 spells CASDRDQPQHF. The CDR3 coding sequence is TGCGCCAGCGACAGGGATCAGCCCCAGCATTTT.

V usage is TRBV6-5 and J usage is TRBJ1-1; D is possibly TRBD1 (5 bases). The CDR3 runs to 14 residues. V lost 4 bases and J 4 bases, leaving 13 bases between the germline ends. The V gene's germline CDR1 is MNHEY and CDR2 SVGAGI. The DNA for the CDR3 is TGTGCCAGCAGTTCAAATCGGGGGGGCACTGAAGCTTTCTTT. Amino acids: CASSSNRGGTEAFF.

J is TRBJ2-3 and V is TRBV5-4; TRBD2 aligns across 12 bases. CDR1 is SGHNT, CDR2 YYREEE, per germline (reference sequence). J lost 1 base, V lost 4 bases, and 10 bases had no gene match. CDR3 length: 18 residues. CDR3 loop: CASSPAPTSGRRTDTQYF. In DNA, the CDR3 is TGTGCCAGCAGCCCCGCACCAACTAGCGGGAGGCGCACAGATACGCAGTATTTT.

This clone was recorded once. CDR3 region: CASSIRTSATPQETQYF. The CDR3 DNA is TGTGCCAGTAGTATCCGGACTAGCGCGACACCCCAAGAGACCCAGTACTTC. This chain connects TRBV19 to TRBJ2-5, with 9 bases aligning to TRBD2. CDR1 LNHDA and CDR2 SQIVND come from the germline V gene (reference sequence). Germline trimming cut 3 bases from V and 1 base from J; bases unmatched to any gene: 9. CDR3 size: 17 residues.

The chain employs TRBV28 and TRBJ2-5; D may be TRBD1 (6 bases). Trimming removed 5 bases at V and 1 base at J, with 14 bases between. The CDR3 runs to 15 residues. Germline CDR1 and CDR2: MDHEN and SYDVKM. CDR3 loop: CASSPRQAFQETQYF. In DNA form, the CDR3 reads TGTGCCAGCAGTCCCAGACAGGCTTTCCAAGAGACCCAGTACTTC.

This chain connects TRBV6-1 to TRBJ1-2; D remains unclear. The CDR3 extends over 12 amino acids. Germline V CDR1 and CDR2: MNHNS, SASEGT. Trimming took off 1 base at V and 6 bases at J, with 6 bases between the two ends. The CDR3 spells CASSEEINGYTF. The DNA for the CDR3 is TGTGCCAGCAGTGAAGAAATTAATGGCTACACCTTC.

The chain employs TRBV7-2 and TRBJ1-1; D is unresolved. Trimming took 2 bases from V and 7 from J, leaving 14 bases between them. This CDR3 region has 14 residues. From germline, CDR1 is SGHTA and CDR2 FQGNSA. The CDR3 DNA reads TGTGCCAGCAGCTTACAGCGGCGGATGAATGAAGCTTTCTTT. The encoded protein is CASSLQRRMNEAFF.

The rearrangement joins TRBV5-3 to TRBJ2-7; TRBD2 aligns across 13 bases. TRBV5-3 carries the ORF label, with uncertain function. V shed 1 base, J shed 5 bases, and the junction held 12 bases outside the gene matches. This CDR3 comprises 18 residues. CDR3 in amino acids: CARSLRHGLAGERHEQYF. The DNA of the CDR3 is TGTGCCAGAAGCTTGCGGCACGGACTAGCGGGAGAAAGGCACGAGCAGTACTTC.

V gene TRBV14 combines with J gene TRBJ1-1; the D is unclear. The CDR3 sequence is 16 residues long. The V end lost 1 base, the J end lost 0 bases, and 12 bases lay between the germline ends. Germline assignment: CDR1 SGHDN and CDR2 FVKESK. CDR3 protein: CASSQAVYSLNTEAFF. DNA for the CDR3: TGTGCCAGCAGCCAAGCAGTTTATAGCCTGAACACTGAAGCTTTCTTT.

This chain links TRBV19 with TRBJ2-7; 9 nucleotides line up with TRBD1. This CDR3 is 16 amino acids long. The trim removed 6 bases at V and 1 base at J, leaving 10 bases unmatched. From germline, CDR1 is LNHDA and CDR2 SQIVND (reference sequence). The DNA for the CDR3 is TGTGCCAGTAGCAGAGTCCCGGGACAGGGATCCTACGAGCAGTACTTC. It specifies CASSRVPGQGSYEQYF.

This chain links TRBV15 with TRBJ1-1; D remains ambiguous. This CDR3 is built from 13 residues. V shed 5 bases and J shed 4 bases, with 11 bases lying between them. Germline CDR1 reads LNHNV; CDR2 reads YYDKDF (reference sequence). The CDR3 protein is CATSRLGSTEAFF. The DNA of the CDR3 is TGTGCCACCAGCCGTCTTGGGAGCACTGAAGCTTTCTTT.